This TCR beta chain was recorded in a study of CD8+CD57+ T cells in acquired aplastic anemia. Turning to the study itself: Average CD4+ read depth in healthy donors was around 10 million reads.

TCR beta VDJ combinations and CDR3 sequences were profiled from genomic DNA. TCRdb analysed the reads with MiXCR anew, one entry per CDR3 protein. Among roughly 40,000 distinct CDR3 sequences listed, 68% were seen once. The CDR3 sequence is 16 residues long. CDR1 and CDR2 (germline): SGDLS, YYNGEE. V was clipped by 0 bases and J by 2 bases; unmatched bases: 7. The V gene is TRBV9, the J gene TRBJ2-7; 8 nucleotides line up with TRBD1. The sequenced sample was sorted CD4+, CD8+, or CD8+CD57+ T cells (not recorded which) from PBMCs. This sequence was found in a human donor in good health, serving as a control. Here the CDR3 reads CASSVGTGKVPYEQYF. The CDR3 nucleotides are TGTGCCAGCAGCGTAGGGACAGGGAAGGTACCCTACGAGCAGTACTTC. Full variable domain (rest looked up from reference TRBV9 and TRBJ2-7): DSGVTQTPKHLITATGQRVTLRCSPRSGDLSVYWYQQSLDQGLQFLIQYYNGEERAKGNILERFSAQQFPDLHSELNLSSLELGDSALYFCASSVGTGKVPYEQYFGPGTRLTVT.